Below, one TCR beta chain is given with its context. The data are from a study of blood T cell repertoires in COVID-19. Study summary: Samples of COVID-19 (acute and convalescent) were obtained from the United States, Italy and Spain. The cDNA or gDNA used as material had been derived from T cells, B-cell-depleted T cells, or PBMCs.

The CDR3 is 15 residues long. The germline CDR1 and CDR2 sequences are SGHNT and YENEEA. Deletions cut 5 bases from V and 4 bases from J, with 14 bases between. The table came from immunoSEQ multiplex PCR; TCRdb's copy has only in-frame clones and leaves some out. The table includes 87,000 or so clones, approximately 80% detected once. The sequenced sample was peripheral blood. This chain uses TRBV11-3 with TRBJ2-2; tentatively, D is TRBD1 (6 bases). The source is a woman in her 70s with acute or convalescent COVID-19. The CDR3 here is CASSHRASGTGELFF. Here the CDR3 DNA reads TGTGCCAGCAGCCACAGGGCTTCAGGCACCGGGGAGCTGTTTTTT.